This T cell receptor beta chain was profiled in a study of cytomegalovirus exposure and HLA in healthy donors. The ends were cut back, 8 bases at V and 10 bases at J, with 15 bases in the middle. The CDR3 contains 13 residues. Per the germline V gene, CDR1 is MGHDK and CDR2 is SYGVNS. Primers for the PCR totalled 60 Vbeta and 13 Jbeta. Sequenced by immunoSEQ multiplex PCR; TCRdb stores in-frame clones only, minus some. The sample has 90,000 to 110,000 clones; approximately 80% are singletons. The chain is built from TRBV25-1 and TRBJ1-6, with D uncertain. Sequencing used PBMCs. The clonotype originates from a man aged 30 to 39 in good health and CMV-seronegative. The CDR3 loop reads CASLGSGGSPLHF. The DNA for the CDR3 is TGTGCCAGCTTGGGATCGGGAGGATCACCCCTCCACTTT. The entire variable domain, with the rest obtained from reference TRBV25-1 and TRBJ1-6, is as follows: EADIYQTPRYLVIGTGKKITLECSQTMGHDKMYWYQQDPGMELHLIHYSYGVNSTEKGDLSSESTVSRIRTEHFPLTLESARPSHTSQYLCASLGSGGSPLHFGNGTRLTVT.